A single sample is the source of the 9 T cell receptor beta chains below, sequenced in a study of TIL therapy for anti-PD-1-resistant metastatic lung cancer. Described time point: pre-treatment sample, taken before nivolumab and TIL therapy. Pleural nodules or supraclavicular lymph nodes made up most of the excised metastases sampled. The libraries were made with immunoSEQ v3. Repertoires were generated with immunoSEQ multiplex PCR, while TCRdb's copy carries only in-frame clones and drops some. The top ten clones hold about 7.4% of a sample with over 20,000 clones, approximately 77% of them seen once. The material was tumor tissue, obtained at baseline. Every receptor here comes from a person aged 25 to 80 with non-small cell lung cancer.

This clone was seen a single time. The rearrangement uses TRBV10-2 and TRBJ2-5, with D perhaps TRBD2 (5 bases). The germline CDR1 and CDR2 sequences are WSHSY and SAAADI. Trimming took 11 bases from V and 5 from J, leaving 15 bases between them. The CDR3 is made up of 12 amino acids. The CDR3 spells CASGSWEETQYF. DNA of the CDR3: TGCGCCTCTGGGTCTTGGGAGGAGACCCAGTACTTC.

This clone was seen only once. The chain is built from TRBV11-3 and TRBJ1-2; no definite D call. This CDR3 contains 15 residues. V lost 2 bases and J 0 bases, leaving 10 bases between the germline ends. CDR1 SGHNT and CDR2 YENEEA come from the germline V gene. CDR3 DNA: TGTGCCAGCAGCTTAAGTTCGTCAGCTAACTATGGCTACACCTTC. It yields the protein CASSLSSSANYGYTF.

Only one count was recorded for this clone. The CDR3 sequence is CASSVPPGGPLNEQFF. The CDR3 nucleotides read TGTGCCAGCAGCGTACCCCCGGGGGGGCCTCTCAATGAGCAGTTCTTC. This chain connects TRBV9 to TRBJ2-1; 8 nucleotides agree with TRBD2. Germline-derived CDR1 and CDR2 are SGDLS and YYNGEE. The length of the CDR3 is 16 residues. Trimming removed 1 base from V and 6 bases from J; junction bases left unmatched: 9.

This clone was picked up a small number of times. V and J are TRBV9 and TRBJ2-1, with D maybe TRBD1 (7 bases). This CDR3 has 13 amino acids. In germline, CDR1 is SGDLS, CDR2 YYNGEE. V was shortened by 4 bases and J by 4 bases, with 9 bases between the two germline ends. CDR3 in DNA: TGTGCCAGCAGCCCAGGGGGGTACAATGAGCAGTTCTTC. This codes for CASSPGGYNEQFF.

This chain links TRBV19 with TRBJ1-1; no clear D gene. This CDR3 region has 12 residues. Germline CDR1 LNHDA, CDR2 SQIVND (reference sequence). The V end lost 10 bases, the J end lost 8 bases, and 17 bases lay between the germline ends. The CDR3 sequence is CATSPTLKEAFF. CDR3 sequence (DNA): TGTGCCACCTCGCCTACATTAAAGGAAGCTTTCTTT. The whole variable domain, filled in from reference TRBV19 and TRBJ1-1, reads DGGITQSPKYLFRKEGQNVTLSCEQNLNHDAMYWYRQDPGQGLRLIYYSQIVNDFQKGDIAEGYSVSREKKESFPLTVTSAQKNPTAFYLCATSPTLKEAFFGQGTRLTVV.

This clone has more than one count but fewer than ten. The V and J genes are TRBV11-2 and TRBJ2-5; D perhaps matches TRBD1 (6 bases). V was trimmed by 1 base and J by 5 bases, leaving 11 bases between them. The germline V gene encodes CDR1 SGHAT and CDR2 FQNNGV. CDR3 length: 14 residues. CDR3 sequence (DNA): TGTGCCAGCAGCTTAGTTGGGGGCTGGGAGACCCAGTACTTC. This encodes CASSLVGGWETQYF.

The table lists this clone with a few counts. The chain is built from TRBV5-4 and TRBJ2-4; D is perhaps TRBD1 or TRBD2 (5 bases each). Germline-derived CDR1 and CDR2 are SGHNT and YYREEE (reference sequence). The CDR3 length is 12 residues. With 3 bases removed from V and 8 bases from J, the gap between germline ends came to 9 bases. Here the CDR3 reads CASSSQGDIQYF. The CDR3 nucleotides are TGTGCCAGCAGCTCCCAGGGAGACATTCAGTACTTC.

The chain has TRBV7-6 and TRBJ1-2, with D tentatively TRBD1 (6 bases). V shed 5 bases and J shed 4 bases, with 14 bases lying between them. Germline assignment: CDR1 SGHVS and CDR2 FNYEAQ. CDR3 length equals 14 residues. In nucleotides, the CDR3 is TGTGCCAGCAGCCCGGATACAGGGCCCTATGGCTACACCTTC. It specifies CASSPDTGPYGYTF.

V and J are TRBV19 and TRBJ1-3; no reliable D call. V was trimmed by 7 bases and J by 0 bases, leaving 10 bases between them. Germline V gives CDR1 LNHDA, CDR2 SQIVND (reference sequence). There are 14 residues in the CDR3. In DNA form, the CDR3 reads TGTGCCAGTAAGGCTGTTATCTCTGGAAACACCATATATTTT. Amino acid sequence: CASKAVISGNTIYF.